These 30 T cell receptor beta chains originate from one sample sequenced in a study of T cell responses to AZD1222 COVID-19 vaccine (dated by TCRdb to the early 2020s). Library preparation employed the immunoSEQ multiplex PCR assay. The source is immuneACCESS, and TCRdb retained only in-frame sequences with V and J called. Part of the clones is not carried over; for the studies checked, unresolved V genes explain less than half of this, and the remainder is unexplained. Here the sample has more than 85,000 clones; approximately 84% occur a single time. 12% to 15% of the sample goes to the ten largest clones. In light of the paper, this sample's time point label describes: about 28 days (+/-7) after the second vaccine dose. The specimen was peripheral blood, collected 28 days after the second AZD1222 dose. The receptors originated from an adult who received the AZD1222 COVID-19 vaccine.

The V call is TRBV9, the J call TRBJ1-2, with no clear D. The CDR3 is 9 residues long. V lost 7 bases and J 12 bases, leaving 10 bases between the germline ends. CDR1 is SGDLS and CDR2 is YYNGEE in the germline V gene. CDR3 in amino acids: CASSPRDTF. The CDR3 bases are TGTGCCAGCTCCCCGCGGGACACCTTC.

This chain uses TRBV7-2 with TRBJ1-2; D is perhaps TRBD1 (5 bases). V dropped 5 bases and J dropped 4 bases, with 17 bases sitting between them. Germline CDR1 SGHTA, CDR2 FQGNSA. The CDR3 length is 15 residues. CDR3 bases: TGTGCCAGCAGCCCCTCCTCAGGGTTGGGCTATGGCTACACCTTC. It specifies CASSPSSGLGYGYTF.

The V call is TRBV5-4, the J call TRBJ2-5; 13 bases map to TRBD2. With V trimmed by 4 bases and J by 5 bases, 5 bases remained unmatched. The CDR3 runs to 15 residues. CDR1 and CDR2 from the germline V gene are SGHNT and YYREEE (reference sequence). In nucleotides, the CDR3 is TGTGCCAGCAGCACCGGGACTAGCGGGGTGGAGACCCAGTACTTC. Translation: CASSTGTSGVETQYF.

This rearrangement joins TRBV7-9 to TRBJ1-2, with D uncertain. CDR3 length: 14 residues. V lost 4 bases to trimming and J lost 3 bases, with 12 bases between them. Germline CDR1 and CDR2: SEHNR and FQNEAQ (reference sequence). The CDR3 sequence: CASSSDRTYYGYTF. CDR3 nucleotides: TGTGCCAGCAGCTCGGACCGGACCTACTATGGCTACACCTTC.

The chain is built from TRBV29-1 and TRBJ2-2; TRBD1 might be the D (6 bases). This CDR3 is 14 amino acids long. The V gene's germline CDR1 is SQVTM and CDR2 ANQGSEA. Trimming cost V 6 bases and J 5 bases, with 16 bases left between them. This CDR3 reads CSVGAQGGTGELFF. CDR3 bases: TGCAGCGTGGGGGCACAGGGTGGGACCGGGGAGCTGTTTTTT.

V and J are TRBV5-1 and TRBJ2-5; D tentatively fits TRBD1 or TRBD2 (7 bases each). This CDR3 has 14 residues. In germline, CDR1 is SGHRS, CDR2 YFSETQ. Trimming pared 0 bases from V and 4 bases from J, leaving 10 bases between. The CDR3 region is CASSLAGGGETQYF. In DNA form, the CDR3 reads TGCGCCAGCAGCTTGGCAGGGGGGGGAGAGACCCAGTACTTC. The full variable domain, in which reference TRBV5-1 and TRBJ2-5 provide the parts outside the CDR3, is KAGVTQTPRYLIKTRGQQVTLSCSPISGHRSVSWYQQTPGQGLQFLFEYFSETQRNKGNFPGRFSGRQFSNSRSEMNVSTLELGDSALYLCASSLAGGGETQYFGPGTRLLVL.

The rearrangement uses TRBV15 and TRBJ2-7, with D possibly matching TRBD1 (6 bases). CDR1 and CDR2 (germline): LNHNV, YYDKDF (reference sequence). The CDR3 consists of 16 residues. Trimming cost V 5 bases and J 2 bases, with 19 bases left between them. The CDR3 DNA is TGTGCCACCAGCGGGGGCAGTTGGGGTAATACCTACGAGCAGTACTTC. It specifies CATSGGSWGNTYEQYF. Variable domain in full (rest from reference TRBV15 and TRBJ2-7): DAMVIQNPRYQVTQFGKPVTLSCSQTLNHNVMYWYQQKSSQAPKLLFHYYDKDFNNEADTPDNFQSRRPNTSFCFLDIRSPGLGDTAMYLCATSGGSWGNTYEQYFGPGTRLTVT.

V usage is TRBV7-9 and J usage is TRBJ2-3; D is undetermined. V dropped 3 bases and J dropped 6 bases, with 4 bases sitting between them. Germline lookup yields CDR1 SEHNR and CDR2 FQNEAQ (reference sequence). The CDR3 loop spans 11 amino acids. The CDR3 sequence: CASSFLDTQYF. The CDR3 DNA reads as TGTGCCAGCAGCTTTTTGGATACGCAGTATTTT.

J is TRBJ1-2 and V is TRBV25-1; 8 bases line up with TRBD1. The CDR3 spans 12 residues. Per germline, CDR1 MGHDK and CDR2 SYGVNS. With V trimmed by 4 bases and J by 7 bases, 2 bases remained unmatched. CDR3 in DNA: TGTGCCAGCAGTGTTGGACAGGGTGGCTACACCTTC. Translated, it gives CASSVGQGGYTF.

The CDR3 is CASSDRAVPERQLQETQYF. The CDR3 DNA follows: TGTGCCAGCAGCGACAGGGCGGTCCCCGAAAGACAACTTCAAGAGACCCAGTACTTC. J is TRBJ2-5 and V is TRBV7-9; 7 positions agree with TRBD1. Germline V CDR1 and CDR2: SEHNR, FQNEAQ (reference sequence). The CDR3 sequence is 19 residues long. V was clipped by 5 bases and J by 2 bases; unmatched bases: 20.

The chain's CDR3 is CASSPGLALSYEQYF. CDR3 DNA: TGCGCCAGCAGCCCGGGACTAGCCCTCTCCTACGAGCAGTACTTC. The chain uses TRBV5-1 and TRBJ2-7; 9 bases match TRBD2. This CDR3 spans 15 amino acids. The V and J ends lost 4 bases and 0 bases, in that order; junction bases with no gene match: 5. CDR1 and CDR2 from the germline V gene are SGHRS and YFSETQ.

This chain connects TRBV7-8 to TRBJ1-2; the D is unclear. Germline V CDR1 and CDR2: SGHVS, FQNEAQ. The CDR3 runs 14 residues. The germline V and J ends were trimmed by 0 bases and 3 bases, with 8 bases remaining between them. CDR3 nucleotide sequence: TGTGCCAGCAGCTTAGCGCCGGGCGACTATGGCTACACCTTC. Protein sequence: CASSLAPGDYGYTF. The full variable domain, rest sourced from reference TRBV7-8 and TRBJ1-2, is GAGVSQSPRYKVAKRGQDVALRCDPISGHVSLFWYQQALGQGPEFLTYFQNEAQLDKSGLPSDRFFAERPEGSVSTLKIQRTQQEDSAVYLCASSLAPGDYGYTFGSGTRLTVV.

The gene calls are TRBV6-4 and TRBJ1-5; TRBD1 matches at 9 bases. Trimming cost V 5 bases and J 9 bases; bases outside gene matches: 14. The CDR3 has 16 residues. Germline-derived CDR1 and CDR2 are MRHNA and SNTAGT. CDR3 sequence (DNA): TGTGCCAGCAGTTACAGGGGGCTGGGAATTGTTCGGCCCCAGCATTTT. Residues: CASSYRGLGIVRPQHF.

This clone was seen only a few times. DNA of the CDR3: TGTGCCATCAGGGAGGGGCCGTACAATGAGCAGTTCTTC. Its translation: CAIREGPYNEQFF. The chain uses TRBV10-3 and TRBJ2-1; perhaps TRBD2 as D (6 bases). This CDR3 comprises 13 residues. Germline CDR1 reads ENHRY; CDR2 reads SYGVKD. V lost 6 bases, J lost 4 bases, and 10 bases lay in between.

The rearrangement joins TRBV6-5 to TRBJ1-2, with TRBD1 matching 9 bases. The CDR3 spans 14 residues. The V gene's germline CDR1 is MNHEY and CDR2 SVGAGI. V gave up 7 bases and J gave up 8 bases; unmatched junction bases: 11. DNA for the CDR3: TGTGCCAGCACGGGTACAGGGGGCGCAAAGGGCTACACCTTC. Translating it yields CASTGTGGAKGYTF.

The chain combines TRBV19 with TRBJ1-5, with 8 bases that match TRBD1. J was trimmed by 6 bases and V by 10 bases; bases with no gene match: 17. This CDR3 has 16 amino acids. CDR1 is LNHDA and CDR2 is SQIVND in the germline V gene (reference sequence). The CDR3: CATSRGGQGALQPQHF. The CDR3 DNA reads as TGTGCCACCAGCCGCGGGGGGCAGGGGGCTCTTCAGCCCCAGCATTTT.

This chain connects TRBV11-2 to TRBJ2-3; no clear D gene. The germline gives CDR1 SGHAT, CDR2 FQNNGV. Trimming removed 1 base from V and 6 bases from J, with 2 bases in between. CDR3 length equals 11 residues. The CDR3 reads CASSLGDTQYF. The CDR3 DNA is TGTGCCAGCAGCTTAGGGGATACGCAGTATTTT.

The genes are TRBV4-1 and TRBJ1-2, with TRBD1 identical over 7 bases. The CDR3 contains 15 residues. V was pared by 0 bases and J by 3 bases, with 4 bases of the junction left unmatched. Germline V gene sequence: CDR1 MGHRA, CDR2 YSYEKL. As DNA, the CDR3 is TGCGCCAGCAGCCAAGATGGGACAGTGGACTATGGCTACACCTTC. This translates into CASSQDGTVDYGYTF.

This CDR3 is CASTHGGSYNYGYTF. As DNA, the CDR3 is TGTGCCAGTACTCACGGCGGGAGCTACAACTATGGCTACACCTTC. This rearrangement joins TRBV19 to TRBJ1-2; no reliable D call. Trimming left V 7 bases short and J 2 bases short, with 17 bases between. The CDR3 loop spans 15 amino acids. Germline V gene lookup returns CDR1 LNHDA and CDR2 SQIVND (reference sequence).

The rearrangement links TRBV18 to TRBJ1-1; a possible D gene is TRBD1 (5 bases). V was pared by 3 bases and J by 1 base, with 18 bases between. Germline V gene sequence: CDR1 KGHSH, CDR2 LQKENI. The CDR3 length is 17 residues. In DNA, the CDR3 is TGTGCCAGCTCACCCCGGGACCCCGGGCGGGAGAACACTGAAGCTTTCTTT. Translating it yields CASSPRDPGRENTEAFF.

This chain joins TRBV7-6 and TRBJ2-7; TRBD1 matches 10 bases. Trimming removed 7 bases from V and 1 base from J; junction bases left unmatched: 7. Germline CDR1 reads SGHVS; CDR2 reads FNYEAQ. The CDR3 contains 15 residues. The CDR3 spells CASTPGQGGSYEQYF. The CDR3 region has the DNA TGTGCCAGCACCCCCGGACAGGGGGGATCCTACGAGCAGTACTTC. The full variable domain, its missing parts supplied by reference TRBV7-6 and TRBJ2-7, is GAGVSQSPRYKVTKRGQDVALRCDPISGHVSLYWYRQALGQGPEFLTYFNYEAQQDKSGLPNDRFSAERPEGSISTLTIQRTEQRDSAMYRCASTPGQGGSYEQYFGPGTRLTVT.

The chain combines TRBV5-4 with TRBJ2-5, with TRBD2 matching 15 bases. Trimming cost V 3 bases and J 4 bases; bases outside gene matches: 4. This CDR3 has 16 residues. CDR1 is SGHNT, CDR2 YYREEE, per germline (reference sequence). CDR3 region: CASSSRTSGGGETQYF. CDR3 DNA sequence: TGTGCCAGCAGCTCGCGGACTAGCGGGGGGGGAGAGACCCAGTACTTC.

The V and J genes are TRBV14 and TRBJ1-2; tentatively, D is TRBD1 (5 bases). V was shortened by 2 bases and J by 6 bases, with 7 bases between the two germline ends. Per germline, CDR1 SGHDN and CDR2 FVKESK. The CDR3 sequence is 12 residues long. The CDR3 DNA reads as TGTGCCAGCAGCCAACAGGGAAATGGCTACACCTTC. Its protein product is CASSQQGNGYTF.

Remarks on this clone: The junction shows a germline mismatch at one end, possibly a read error. The chain couples TRBV7-2 to TRBJ2-1; 10 nucleotides match TRBD2. The CDR3 covers 14 residues. Germline V gene data show CDR1 as SGHTA and CDR2 as FQGNSA. CDR3 sequence reads: CASSQRGQAGGPLF. CDR3 DNA sequence: TGTGCCAGCAGCCAACGAGGTCAAGCGGGAGGGCCGCTCTTC.

This rearrangement joins TRBV2 to TRBJ1-6, with 9 bases matching TRBD1. CDR3 length: 15 amino acids. In germline, CDR1 is SNHLY, CDR2 FYNNEI. V gave up 4 bases and J gave up 9 bases; unmatched junction bases: 7. DNA for the CDR3: TGTGCCAGCAGTGTCCACAGGGGGCTGGGTTCACCCCTCCACTTT. It specifies CASSVHRGLGSPLHF.

This clone has a count of ten or more. The chain employs TRBV5-1 and TRBJ2-1; 7 nucleotides line up with TRBD2. Germline V gene sequence: CDR1 SGHRS, CDR2 YFSETQ. The CDR3 is 16 residues long. Trimming at V came to 0 bases and at J to 8 bases, leaving 11 bases not matched to a gene. For the CDR3, the DNA is TGCGCCAGCAGCTTGGCCGGTGGCGGGAGAGCGGATGAGCAGTTCTTC. As protein: CASSLAGGGRADEQFF.

This sequence joins TRBV5-8 and TRBJ1-2; D is undetermined. Germline V gives CDR1 SGHTS, CDR2 YDEGEE. This CDR3 has 13 residues. V gave up 6 bases and J gave up 7 bases, with 16 bases separating them. The CDR3 reads CASMIPGGGGYTF. CDR3 nucleotides: TGTGCCAGCATGATACCCGGAGGAGGTGGCTACACCTTC.

The CDR3 here is CASSSDNNQPQHF. CDR3 nucleotides: TGTGCCAGCAGCTCTGACAACAATCAGCCCCAGCATTTT. The genes are TRBV7-2 and TRBJ1-5; D call uncertain. The length of the CDR3 is 13 residues. V lost 4 bases to trimming and J lost 3 bases, with 7 bases between them. The germline CDR1 and CDR2 sequences are SGHTA and FQGNSA. The complete variable domain, with remaining parts taken from reference TRBV7-2 and TRBJ1-5, reads GAGVSQSPSNKVTEKGKDVELRCDPISGHTALYWYRQSLGQGLEFLIYFQGNSAPDKSGLPSDRFSAERTGGSVSTLTIQRTQQEDSAVYLCASSSDNNQPQHFGDGTRLSIL.

The V call is TRBV5-1, the J call TRBJ1-2, with no clear D. V was pared by 0 bases and J by 8 bases, with 23 bases between. CDR3 size: 17 residues. Germline-derived CDR1 and CDR2 are SGHRS and YFSETQ. The CDR3: CASSLDGSDGGGVGYTF. The CDR3, as DNA: TGCGCCAGCAGCTTGGATGGCAGCGACGGAGGTGGTGTGGGCTACACCTTC.

The chain combines TRBV6-5 with TRBJ2-5; 7 nucleotides line up with TRBD1. The J segment lost 5 bases and the V segment lost 7 bases, leaving 7 bases of the junction unmatched. The CDR3 sequence is 13 residues long. Germline V gives CDR1 MNHEY, CDR2 SVGAGI. The CDR3 loop reads CASTLDRPETQYF. CDR3 nucleotide sequence: TGTGCCAGCACCCTGGACAGGCCTGAGACCCAGTACTTC.